The 24 T cell receptor beta chains listed next were all sequenced from one sample in a study of blood T cell repertoires in COVID-19. Using immunoSEQ multiplex PCR, the repertoire was profiled, and TCRdb retains in-frame clones only, with some absent. The sample includes 250,000 to 350,000 clones, roughly 87% of them seen just once. Sequencing was performed on peripheral blood. The receptors derive from a woman in her fifties or sixties who had recovered from COVID-19.

This chain joins TRBV30 and TRBJ1-1, with TRBD1 matching over 8 bases. V lost 2 bases to trimming and J lost 6 bases; unmatched junction nucleotides: 11. The CDR3 has 15 residues. Germline CDR1 and CDR2: GTSNPN and SVGIG (reference sequence). CDR3 nucleotide sequence: TGTGCCTGGAGTATAGGACAGGGAGGATGGTCTGAAGCTTTCTTT. Protein product: CAWSIGQGGWSEAFF. Full variable domain (outside the CDR3, taken from reference TRBV30 and TRBJ1-1): SQTIHQWPATLVQPVGSPLSLECTVEGTSNPNLYWYRQAAGRGLQLLFYSVGIGQISSEVPQNLSASRPQDRQFILSSKKLLLSDSGFYLCAWSIGQGGWSEAFFGQGTRLTVV.

V gene TRBV4-3 combines with J gene TRBJ1-2; perhaps TRBD1 as D (5 bases). The germline CDR1 and CDR2 sequences are LGHNA and YSLEER. The length of the CDR3 is 12 residues. Deletions cut 2 bases from V and 8 bases from J, with 9 bases between. In DNA, the CDR3 is TGCGCCAGCAGCCAATATCCAGGGGGCTACACCTTC. Encoded protein: CASSQYPGGYTF.

The V and J genes are TRBV5-6 and TRBJ1-2, with D uncertain. The germline V and J ends were trimmed by 1 base and 4 bases, with 14 bases remaining between them. The CDR3 covers 15 residues. The germline gives CDR1 SGHDT, CDR2 YYEEEE. Written as DNA, the CDR3 is TGTGCCAGCAGCTTGCGGCATACTCGACTCTATGGCTACACCTTC. As protein: CASSLRHTRLYGYTF.

This clone was counted once. V usage is TRBV30 and J usage is TRBJ2-7; 7 positions match TRBD2. This CDR3 has 13 amino acids. V lost 2 bases and J lost 13; bases outside the gene matches: 14. Germline CDR1 GTSNPN, CDR2 SVGIG (reference sequence). CDR3 DNA sequence: TGTGCCTGGAGTCCCGGCCTTGGCGGGAGACCCTACTTC. This codes for CAWSPGLGGRPYF. Full variable domain (remainder filled in from reference TRBV30 and TRBJ2-7): SQTIHQWPATLVQPVGSPLSLECTVEGTSNPNLYWYRQAAGRGLQLLFYSVGIGQISSEVPQNLSASRPQDRQFILSSKKLLLSDSGFYLCAWSPGLGGRPYFGPGTRLTVT.

The chain links TRBV2 to TRBJ1-2, with 8 bases lining up with TRBD1. The CDR3 sequence is 15 residues long. Unmatched junction bases numbered 13, after V lost 5 bases and J lost 8 bases. From germline, CDR1 is SNHLY and CDR2 FYNNEI. Here the CDR3 reads CASSLTGARMEGYTF. The CDR3 DNA reads as TGTGCCAGCAGTCTGACAGGGGCAAGGATGGAAGGCTACACCTTC.

This chain connects TRBV6-4 to TRBJ1-1; no clear D. Germline CDR1 and CDR2: MRHNA and SNTAGT. V lost 3 bases and J 6 bases, leaving 11 bases between the germline ends. The CDR3 consists of 13 residues. The CDR3 nucleotides are TGTGCCAGCAGTGAATTGGTGGCCCCTGAAGCTTTCTTT. It yields the protein CASSELVAPEAFF.

With respect to this clone: This specimen includes other DNA sequences encoding the same CDR3. The J gene is TRBJ1-1, the V gene TRBV2, with D possibly matching TRBD1 (5 bases). Germline V lookup: CDR1 SNHLY, CDR2 FYNNEI. V gave up 4 bases and J gave up 2 bases, with 8 bases separating them. CDR3 size: 13 residues. As DNA, the CDR3 is TGTGCCAGCAGTGCCCAGGGTAACACTGAAGCTTTCTTT. Encoded protein: CASSAQGNTEAFF.

The chain has TRBV2 and TRBJ1-2; the match to TRBD1 covers 8 bases. Looked up from germline, CDR1 is SNHLY and CDR2 is FYNNEI. This CDR3 has 13 amino acids. The J segment lost 7 bases and the V segment lost 4 bases, leaving 5 bases of the junction unmatched. The CDR3 is CASSGTGKLGYTF. Written as DNA, the CDR3 is TGTGCCAGCAGTGGGACAGGGAAACTTGGCTACACCTTC.

This rearrangement joins TRBV13 to TRBJ2-1; 12 positions agree with TRBD2. CDR1 and CDR2 (germline): PRHDT, FYEKMQ (reference sequence). V dropped 4 bases and J dropped 7; count of bases not matched to a gene: 8. CDR3 length: 16 amino acids. CDR3 nucleotide sequence: TGTGCCAGCAGCTCCACCGGACTAGCGGGATCGAATGAGCAGTTCTTC. Amino acid sequence: CASSSTGLAGSNEQFF.

The rearrangement links TRBV18 to TRBJ2-7; possible D gene TRBD2, 5 bases. Trimming removed 0 bases at V and 3 bases at J, with 15 bases between. Looked up from germline, CDR1 is KGHSH and CDR2 is LQKENI. The CDR3 totals 16 residues. Written as DNA, the CDR3 is TGTGCCAGCTCACCACCTGAGTTTGCCGGGGTCTACGAGCAGTACTTC. This sequence encodes CASSPPEFAGVYEQYF.

The V call is TRBV19, the J call TRBJ2-5; TRBD2 matches at 15 bases. CDR3 size: 16 residues. The junction had 7 bases not matched to a gene; V was cut back by 6 bases and J by 5 bases. The germline gives CDR1 LNHDA, CDR2 SQIVND (reference sequence). CDR3 sequence reads: CASSRTSGGAPETQYF. CDR3 nucleotides: TGTGCCAGTAGCCGGACTAGCGGGGGGGCCCCGGAGACCCAGTACTTC.

The chain combines TRBV19 with TRBJ1-2; no clear D gene. V dropped 5 bases and J dropped 2 bases, with 12 bases sitting between them. The CDR3 runs to 14 residues. CDR1 is LNHDA and CDR2 is SQIVND in the germline V gene (reference sequence). In DNA form, the CDR3 reads TGTGCCAGTAGTTTACCACAGTTAAACTATGGCTACACCTTC. Translating gives CASSLPQLNYGYTF.

Remarks on this clone: A junction boundary mismatches the germline segment, possibly from a read error. V is TRBV7-7 and J is TRBJ2-5; D gene uncertain. Per germline, CDR1 SSHAT and CDR2 FNYEAQ (reference sequence). CDR3 length equals 12 residues. CDR3 residues: CASSFYGETQYF. In nucleotides, the CDR3 is TGTGCTAGCAGCTTCTACGGGGAGACCCAGTACTTC.

This clone was counted ten times or more. The chain joins TRBV29-1 to TRBJ1-1, with unresolved D. The CDR3 runs to 14 residues. Trimming left V 1 base short and J 2 bases short, with 11 bases between. Germline V lookup: CDR1 SQVTM, CDR2 ANQGSEA. CDR3 nucleotides: TGCAGCGTTGAAGGGTTGAACAGAAACACTGAAGCTTTCTTT. It translates to CSVEGLNRNTEAFF.

The CDR3 DNA reads as TGCGCCAGCAGCTTGGTGGGGACTAGTGGTGATACGCAGTATTTT. Amino acids: CASSLVGTSGDTQYF. V gene TRBV5-1 combines with J gene TRBJ2-3; 8 bases map to TRBD2. The CDR3 has 15 amino acids. CDR1 and CDR2 from the germline V gene are SGHRS and YFSETQ. The J segment lost 6 bases and the V segment lost 0 bases, leaving 6 bases of the junction unmatched.

The gene calls are TRBV5-6 and TRBJ1-1, with D possibly matching TRBD1 (5 bases). The CDR3 sequence is 13 residues long. The V gene's germline CDR1 is SGHDT and CDR2 YYEEEE. The ends were cut back, 2 bases at V and 4 bases at J, with 9 bases in the middle. CDR3 amino acids: CASSFGRATEAFF. CDR3 coding DNA: TGTGCCAGCAGCTTTGGCAGGGCCACTGAAGCTTTCTTT.

The chain recombines TRBV6-2 or TRBV6-3 with TRBJ1-2; the match to TRBD1 covers 9 bases. The CDR3 consists of 16 residues. After removal of 6 bases from V and 3 bases from J, the junction contained 11 bases not matched to a gene. CDR1 is MNHEY, CDR2 SVGEGT, per germline. CDR3 DNA sequence: TGTGCCAGCAGACCTAACAGGGGGCGTCGAGACTATGGCTACACCTTC. It codes for CASRPNRGRRDYGYTF.

This CDR3 reads CASSLGGQGYEQYF. Here the CDR3 DNA reads TGTGCCAGCAGCTTAGGCGGACAGGGCTACGAGCAGTACTTC. V gene TRBV7-2 combines with J gene TRBJ2-7; 8 bases are shared with TRBD1. The junction had 2 bases not matched to a gene; V was cut back by 1 base and J by 3 bases. CDR3 size: 14 residues. Looked up from germline, CDR1 is SGHTA and CDR2 is FQGNSA.

The CDR3 is CATSRGMSGDGPLHF. The CDR3 nucleotides read TGTGCCACCAGCAGAGGAATGTCGGGGGATGGGCCCCTCCACTTT. This rearrangement joins TRBV15 to TRBJ1-6; weak D call: TRBD1 (5 bases). The CDR3 consists of 15 residues. The germline gives CDR1 LNHNV, CDR2 YYDKDF (reference sequence). The V and J ends lost 1 base and 13 bases respectively, with 17 bases between them.

The V and J genes are TRBV6-4 and TRBJ2-2, with 8 bases matching TRBD1. Trimming at V came to 4 bases and at J to 5 bases, leaving 3 bases not matched to a gene. The CDR3 consists of 14 residues. Germline V gene lookup returns CDR1 MRHNA and CDR2 SNTAGT. CDR3 amino acids: CASSATGETGELFF. DNA of the CDR3: TGTGCCAGCAGTGCGACAGGGGAAACCGGGGAGCTGTTTTTT.

The V call is TRBV2, the J call TRBJ1-2; 8 bases are shared with TRBD1. Trimming cost V 7 bases and J 12 bases; bases outside gene matches: 10. This CDR3 has 12 amino acids. Germline values: CDR1 SNHLY, CDR2 FYNNEI. CDR3 protein: CASTGQGKSHTF. The CDR3, as DNA: TGTGCCAGCACCGGACAGGGAAAATCGCACACCTTC.

This chain joins TRBV2 and TRBJ2-6, with 9 bases identical to TRBD1. J was trimmed by 1 base and V by 9 bases; bases with no gene match: 1. The CDR3 runs to 14 residues. From germline, CDR1 is SNHLY and CDR2 FYNNEI. The DNA of the CDR3 is TGTGCCAGACAGGGGGCGTCTGGGGCCAACGTCCTGACTTTC. Its protein product is CARQGASGANVLTF.

This clone was detected only a few times. This chain links TRBV3-1 (or the pseudogene TRBV3-2) with TRBJ1-2; D is possibly TRBD1 (6 bases). V was cut by 1 base and J by 8 bases, with 14 bases left in between. CDR1 is LGHDT, CDR2 YNNKEL, per germline (reference sequence). This CDR3 is built from 14 residues. The CDR3 DNA follows: TGTGCCAGCAGCCAAGGTTCAGGGGACATAGGCTACACCTTC. Amino acid sequence: CASSQGSGDIGYTF.

DNA for the CDR3: TGTGCCACCAGTGACCCCAAATCCTACAATGAGCAGTTCTTC. Amino acids: CATSDPKSYNEQFF. The gene calls are TRBV24-1 and TRBJ2-1; no reliable D call. V gave up 4 bases and J gave up 1 base, with 7 bases separating them. Germline CDR1 is KGHDR and CDR2 is SFDVKD. This CDR3 is built from 14 residues.